These 10 T cell receptor beta chains share one sample of origin, sequenced in a study of neurological immune-mediated disorders. TCRdb fed the 5' RACE reads into MiXCR, producing one record per CDR3 protein. The sample lists tens of thousands of distinct CDR3 sequences; under 20% were seen once. Material: PBMCs. The receptors originated from a woman aged 40 to 50 in good health.

This clonotype was detected many times. The J gene is TRBJ2-7, the V gene TRBV3-1; the D gene is possibly TRBD2 (5 bases). Germline V gives CDR1 LGHDT, CDR2 YNNKEL (reference sequence). This CDR3 contains 15 residues. V was clipped by 0 bases and J by 2 bases, with 11 bases between them. CDR3 in DNA: TGTGCCAGCAGCCAAGATCTAGCAGGAGCCTACGAGCAGTACTTC. Translated: CASSQDLAGAYEQYF.

This clonotype has ten or more counts. The chain couples TRBV11-3 to TRBJ2-5; tentative D call: TRBD1 (5 bases). V lost 5 bases and J 1 base, leaving 8 bases between the germline ends. Germline CDR1 reads SGHNT; CDR2 reads YENEEA. This CDR3 is built from 13 residues. CDR3 amino acids: CASSPTAQETQYF. The CDR3 DNA reads TGTGCCAGCAGCCCGACAGCCCAAGAGACCCAGTACTTC.

This clonotype has ten or more counts. The V gene is TRBV6-2 or TRBV6-3, the J gene TRBJ2-2; 9 bases agree with TRBD1. CDR3 length: 14 amino acids. Losses at the gene ends were 7 bases for V and 4 bases for J; bases not matched to a gene: 4. Germline V gene sequence: CDR1 MNHEY, CDR2 SVGEGT. The CDR3 loop reads CASMDRGGTGELFF. Here the CDR3 DNA reads TGTGCCAGCATGGACAGGGGAGGCACCGGGGAGCTGTTTTTT.

In the case of this clonotype: The junction differs from germline at one of its ends, possibly a read error. CDR3 DNA: TGCGCCAGCAGCACGGGTGCGGTTTTCACTAGCACCGATACGCAGTATTTT. Encoded protein: CASSTGAVFTSTDTQYF. The V gene is TRBV5-1, the J gene TRBJ2-3, with a tentative D call TRBD2 (6 bases). CDR1 SGHRS and CDR2 YFSETQ come from the germline V gene. This CDR3 is 17 amino acids long.

This clonotype appeared many times. The rearrangement joins TRBV5-1 to TRBJ1-4; a weak D match, TRBD1 (5 bases). V was shortened by 3 bases and J by 0 bases, with 9 bases between the two germline ends. CDR3 length: 15 residues. The germline gives CDR1 SGHRS, CDR2 YFSETQ. This CDR3 is CASSSLGATNEKLFF. For the CDR3, the DNA is TGCGCCAGCAGCTCACTAGGGGCAACTAATGAAAAACTGTTTTTT.

This clonotype came up many times. This rearrangement joins TRBV5-1 to TRBJ2-2; no firm D call. Germline-derived CDR1 and CDR2 are SGHRS and YFSETQ. V was clipped by 4 bases and J by 1 base, with 8 bases between them. The length of the CDR3 is 14 residues. This CDR3 reads CASSKTLNTGELFF. CDR3 coding DNA: TGCGCCAGCAGCAAGACCCTGAACACCGGGGAGCTGTTTTTT. Full variable domain (missing parts from reference TRBV5-1 and TRBJ2-2): KAGVTQTPRYLIKTRGQQVTLSCSPISGHRSVSWYQQTPGQGLQFLFEYFSETQRNKGNFPGRFSGRQFSNSRSEMNVSTLELGDSALYLCASSKTLNTGELFFGEGSRLTVL.

This clonotype was seen repeatedly, ten times or more. This sequence joins TRBV14 and TRBJ1-4, with unresolved D. Trimming took 4 bases from V and 0 from J, leaving 9 bases between them. The germline CDR1 and CDR2 sequences are SGHDN and FVKESK. CDR3 length equals 15 residues. CDR3 residues: CASSPHSATNEKLFF. The DNA for the CDR3 is TGTGCCAGCAGCCCCCACAGTGCAACTAATGAAAAACTGTTTTTT.

CDR3 in amino acids: CSASWPGGGHNEQFF. Here the CDR3 DNA reads TGCAGTGCTAGTTGGCCTGGCGGGGGTCACAATGAGCAGTTCTTC. The rearrangement uses TRBV20-1 and TRBJ2-1, with TRBD2 matching over 7 bases. The germline V gene has CDR1 DFQATT and CDR2 SNEGSKA (reference sequence). J was trimmed by 5 bases and V by 3 bases; bases with no gene match: 10. The CDR3 sequence is 15 residues long.

In its sample, this clonotype was seen many times. V usage is TRBV2 and J usage is TRBJ2-5; a weak D match, TRBD2 (5 bases). Trimming pared 6 bases from V and 2 bases from J, leaving 19 bases between. Looked up from germline, CDR1 is SNHLY and CDR2 is FYNNEI. The CDR3 extends over 16 amino acids. The CDR3 here is CASSEPDYPRQETQYF. CDR3 sequence (DNA): TGTGCCAGCAGCGAGCCTGACTATCCGCGGCAAGAGACCCAGTACTTC.

In this sample, this clonotype turned up a few times. V is TRBV7-2 and J is TRBJ1-5; D is perhaps TRBD1 (5 bases). There are 14 residues in the CDR3. V was clipped by 2 bases and J by 5 bases, with 10 bases between them. Germline V gene sequence: CDR1 SGHTA, CDR2 FQGNSA. As DNA, the CDR3 is TGTGCCAGCAGCTTACAGGGTTTTCATCAGCCCCAGCATTTT. Translating it yields CASSLQGFHQPQHF.